Listed here are 2 T cell receptor beta chains from one sample, sequenced in a study of T cells after yellow fever vaccination. MiXCR, run by TCRdb on the 5' RACE reads, gives a single entry per CDR3 protein. The data hold about 510,000 distinct CDR3 sequences, with just over 20% observed a single time. The source material was PBMCs, sampled 21 days after the first yellow fever vaccination. All receptors derive from a man between 18 and 29 years old who received the YFV17D yellow fever vaccine.

The chain uses TRBV6-1 and TRBJ1-5; the D is unclear. Germline CDR1 reads MNHNS; CDR2 reads SASEGT. The CDR3 has 14 amino acids. Trimming took 6 bases from V and 2 from J, leaving 11 bases between them. This CDR3 reads CASSSGAGNQPQHF. In DNA form, the CDR3 reads TGTGCCAGCAGCTCCGGCGCAGGCAATCAGCCCCAGCATTTT.

This clonotype was observed at least ten times. The V call is TRBV7-6, the J call TRBJ1-5; no firm D call. V lost 2 bases, J lost 3 bases, and 11 bases lay in between. The CDR3 extends over 15 amino acids. Germline loops: CDR1 SGHVS, CDR2 FNYEAQ. CDR3: CASSLQSGFNQPQHF. In DNA, the CDR3 is TGTGCCAGCAGCTTACAAAGCGGGTTCAATCAGCCCCAGCATTTT.